One T cell receptor (beta chain) is described in this entry. Its matching antigen is unknown. The data derive from a study of T cell clones after liver transplantation. The V and J ends lost 7 bases and 0 bases, in that order; junction bases with no gene match: 3. Germline CDR1 and CDR2: WSHSY and SAAADI. This CDR3 is 14 amino acids long. Overall study results and limits: Migration into the graft, not deletion, may explain lost graft donor-reactive T cells.

TCRdb keeps only in-frame clones here, not all; method: immunoSEQ multiplex PCR. The sample lists roughly 55,000 clones; approximately 71% were seen once. This TCR derives from a human patient who received a liver transplant. The graft donor may have contributed some T cells. The sequenced sample was CD4+ T cells from blood, obtained roughly 56 months after liver transplant. This chain joins TRBV10-2 and TRBJ2-1; 7 bases are shared with TRBD2. The CDR3 nucleotides read TGCGCCAGCAAACCGGGGGGCTCCTACAATGAGCAGTTCTTC. Translating gives CASKPGGSYNEQFF.